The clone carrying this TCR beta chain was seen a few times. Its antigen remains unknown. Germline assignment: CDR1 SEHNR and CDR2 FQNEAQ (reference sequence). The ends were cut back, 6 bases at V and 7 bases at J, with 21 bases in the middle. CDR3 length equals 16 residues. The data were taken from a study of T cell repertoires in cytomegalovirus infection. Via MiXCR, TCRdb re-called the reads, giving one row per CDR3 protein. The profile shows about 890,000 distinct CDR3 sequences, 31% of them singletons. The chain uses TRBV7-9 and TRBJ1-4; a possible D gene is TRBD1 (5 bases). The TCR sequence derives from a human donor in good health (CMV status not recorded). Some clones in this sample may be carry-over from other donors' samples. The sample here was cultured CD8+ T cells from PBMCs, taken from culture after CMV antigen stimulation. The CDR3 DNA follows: TGTGCCAGCAGTCCCAAACTGGGGCAGGGTGGTGAAAAACTGTTTTTT. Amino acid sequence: CASSPKLGQGGEKLFF.